This T cell receptor beta chain derives from a study of shared clonotypes between healthy human individuals. Study results and limitations: Larger estimated richness was generally recorded for naive subsets relative to memory subsets. Large sequencing depth failed to make sorted-subset sequencing complete, rarefaction showed.

Donors included only healthy HIV-negative adults lacking recent acute infections or vaccinations. From germline, CDR1 is KGHSH and CDR2 LQKENI. Trimming took 2 bases from V and 8 from J, leaving 19 bases between them. The CDR3 is 16 amino acids. Comments on this clone: The antigen is not known.

A 200 ng quantity of DNA, 32,000 or so T cell genomes, went into the sorted-subset replicate PCRs. Profiled with immunoSEQ multiplex PCR; TCRdb holds only in-frame clones, not every one. The repertoire holds about 2 million clones, with 85% to 95% as singletons. The rearrangement joins TRBV18 to TRBJ2-1, with D unresolved. This receptor was obtained from a man younger than 35 in good health. Sequenced input: naive CD4+ T cells sorted from blood. As for subset: CD45RA+ positively selected. This CDR3 is CASSPSSGIRSDEQFF. In nucleotides, the CDR3 is TGTGCCAGCTCACCATCATCGGGTATAAGATCAGATGAGCAGTTCTTC.